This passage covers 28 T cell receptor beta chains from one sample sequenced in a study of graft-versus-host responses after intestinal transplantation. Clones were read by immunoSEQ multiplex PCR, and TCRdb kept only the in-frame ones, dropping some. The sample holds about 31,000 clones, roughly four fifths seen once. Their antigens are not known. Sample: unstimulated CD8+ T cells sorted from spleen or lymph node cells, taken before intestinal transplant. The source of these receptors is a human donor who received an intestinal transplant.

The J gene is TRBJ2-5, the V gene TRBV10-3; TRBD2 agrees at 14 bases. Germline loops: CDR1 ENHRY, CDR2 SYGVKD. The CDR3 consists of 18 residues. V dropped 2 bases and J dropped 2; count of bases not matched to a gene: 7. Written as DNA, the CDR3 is TGTGCCATCAGTGAGGGGACTAGCGGGAGCCCGGGGCAAGAGACCCAGTACTTC. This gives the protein CAISEGTSGSPGQETQYF.

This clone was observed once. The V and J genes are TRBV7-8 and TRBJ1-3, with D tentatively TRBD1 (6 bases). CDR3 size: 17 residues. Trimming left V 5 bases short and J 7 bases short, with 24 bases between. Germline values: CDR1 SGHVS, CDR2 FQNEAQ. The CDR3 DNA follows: TGTGCCAGCAGCCCCTCGCCGACAGGCCCTATGGCGAACACCATATATTTT. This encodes CASSPSPTGPMANTIYF.

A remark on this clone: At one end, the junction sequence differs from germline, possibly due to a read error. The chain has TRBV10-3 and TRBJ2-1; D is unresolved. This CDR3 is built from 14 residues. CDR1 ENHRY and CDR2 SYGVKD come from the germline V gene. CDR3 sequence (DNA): TGTGCCATCAGTGAGTCTGGCTCCTTCAATGAGCAGTTCTTC. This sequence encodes CAISESGSFNEQFF.

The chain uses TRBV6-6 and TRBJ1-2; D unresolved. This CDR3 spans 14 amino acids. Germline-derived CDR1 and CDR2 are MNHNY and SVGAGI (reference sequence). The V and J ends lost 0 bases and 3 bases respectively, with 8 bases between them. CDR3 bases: TGTGCCAGCAGTTACTCGGAGTGGGACTATGGCTACACCTTC. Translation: CASSYSEWDYGYTF.

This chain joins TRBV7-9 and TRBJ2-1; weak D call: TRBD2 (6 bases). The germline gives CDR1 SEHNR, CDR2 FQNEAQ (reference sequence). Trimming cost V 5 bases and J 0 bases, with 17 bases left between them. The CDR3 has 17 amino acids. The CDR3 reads CASSAPLGLPSYNEQFF. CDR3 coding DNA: TGTGCCAGCAGCGCCCCCCTAGGACTACCCTCCTACAATGAGCAGTTCTTC.

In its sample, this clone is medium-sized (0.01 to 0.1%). CDR3 nucleotides: TGTGCCAGCAGCTCCATTAATCTCCCAGGCAATGAGCAGTTCTTC. The encoded protein is CASSSINLPGNEQFF. The chain couples TRBV5-6 to TRBJ2-1; no clear D gene. The ends were cut back, 3 bases at V and 6 bases at J, with 16 bases in the middle. The length of the CDR3 is 15 residues. Germline lookup yields CDR1 SGHDT and CDR2 YYEEEE.

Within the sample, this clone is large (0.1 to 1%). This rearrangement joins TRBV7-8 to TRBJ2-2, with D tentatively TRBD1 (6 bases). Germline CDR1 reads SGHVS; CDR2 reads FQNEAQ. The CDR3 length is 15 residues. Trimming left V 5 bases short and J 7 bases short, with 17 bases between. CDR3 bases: TGTGCCAGCAGCCCAGGGGCAGGGAATGTCGGGGAGCTGTTTTTT. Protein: CASSPGAGNVGELFF.

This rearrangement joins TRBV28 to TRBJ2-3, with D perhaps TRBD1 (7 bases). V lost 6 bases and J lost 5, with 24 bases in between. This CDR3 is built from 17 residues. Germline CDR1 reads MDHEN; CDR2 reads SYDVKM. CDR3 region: CASRFNSAGQEGDTQYF. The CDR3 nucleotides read TGTGCCAGCAGATTCAACTCCGCTGGACAGGAGGGAGATACGCAGTATTTT.

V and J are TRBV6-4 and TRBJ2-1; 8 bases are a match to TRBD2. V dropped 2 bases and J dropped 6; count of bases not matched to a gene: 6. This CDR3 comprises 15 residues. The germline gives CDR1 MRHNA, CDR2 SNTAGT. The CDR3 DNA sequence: TGTGCCAGCAGTGACCGACCCGCGGGGGGCAATGAGCAGTTCTTC. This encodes CASSDRPAGGNEQFF.

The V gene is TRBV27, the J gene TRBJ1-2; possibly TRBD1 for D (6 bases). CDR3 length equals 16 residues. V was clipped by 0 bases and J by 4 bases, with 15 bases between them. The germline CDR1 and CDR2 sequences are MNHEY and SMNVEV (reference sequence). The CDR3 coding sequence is TGTGCCAGCAGTTTATCGTACGGGGGGCGCGGCTATGGCTACACCTTC. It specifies CASSLSYGGRGYGYTF.

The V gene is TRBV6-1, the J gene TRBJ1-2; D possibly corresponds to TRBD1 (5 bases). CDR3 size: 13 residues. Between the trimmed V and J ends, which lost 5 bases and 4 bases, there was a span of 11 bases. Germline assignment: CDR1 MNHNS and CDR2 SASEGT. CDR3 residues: CASSSDSIYGYTF. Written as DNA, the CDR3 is TGTGCCAGCAGTTCTGACAGCATCTATGGCTACACCTTC.

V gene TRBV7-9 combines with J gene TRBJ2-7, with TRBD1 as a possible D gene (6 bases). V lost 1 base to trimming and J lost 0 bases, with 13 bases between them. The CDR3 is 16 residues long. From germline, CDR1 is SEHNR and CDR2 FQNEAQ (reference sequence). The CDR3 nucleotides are TGTGCCAGCAGCTTAGACAGGGACCATTTCTCCTACGAGCAGTACTTC. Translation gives CASSLDRDHFSYEQYF.

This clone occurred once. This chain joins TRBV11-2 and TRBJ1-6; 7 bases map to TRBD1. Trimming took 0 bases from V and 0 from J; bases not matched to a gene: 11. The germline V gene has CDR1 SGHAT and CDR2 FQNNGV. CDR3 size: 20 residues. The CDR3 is CASSLDGDRVISSYNSPLHF. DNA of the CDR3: TGTGCCAGCAGCTTAGATGGTGACAGGGTGATTAGCTCCTATAATTCACCCCTCCACTTT.

The CDR3 DNA follows: TGCGCCAGCAGCCCCATGGCGGGAGGGAGGTACGAGCAGTACTTC. This translates into CASSPMAGGRYEQYF. The J gene is TRBJ2-7, the V gene TRBV4-1; 9 positions match TRBD2. Germline CDR1 and CDR2: MGHRA and YSYEKL. The CDR3 is 15 amino acids. The junction had 8 bases not matched to a gene; V was cut back by 4 bases and J by 4 bases.

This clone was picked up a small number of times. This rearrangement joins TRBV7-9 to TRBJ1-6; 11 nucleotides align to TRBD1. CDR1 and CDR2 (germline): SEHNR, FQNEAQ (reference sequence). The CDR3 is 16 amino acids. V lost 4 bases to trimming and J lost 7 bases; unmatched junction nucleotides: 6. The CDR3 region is CASSWTGGLVNSPLHF. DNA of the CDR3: TGTGCCAGCAGCTGGACAGGGGGCTTGGTAAATTCACCCCTCCACTTT. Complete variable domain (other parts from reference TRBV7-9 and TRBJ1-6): DTGVSQNPRHKITKRGQNVTFRCDPISEHNRLYWYRQTLGQGPEFLTYFQNEAQLEKSRLLSDRFSAERPKGSFSTLEIQRTEQGDSAMYLCASSWTGGLVNSPLHFGNGTRLTVT.

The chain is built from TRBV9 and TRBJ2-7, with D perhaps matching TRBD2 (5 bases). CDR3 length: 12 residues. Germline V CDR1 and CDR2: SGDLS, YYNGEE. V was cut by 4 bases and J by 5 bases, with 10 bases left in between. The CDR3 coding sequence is TGTGCCAGCAGCCCTCGGGAAGACGAGCAGTACTTC. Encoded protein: CASSPREDEQYF.

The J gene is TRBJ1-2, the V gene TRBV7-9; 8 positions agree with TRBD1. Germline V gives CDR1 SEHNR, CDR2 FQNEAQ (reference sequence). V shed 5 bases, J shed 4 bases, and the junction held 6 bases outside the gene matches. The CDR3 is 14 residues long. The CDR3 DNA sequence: TGTGCCAGCAGCACACCCGACAGGGGCTATGGCTACACCTTC. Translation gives CASSTPDRGYGYTF.

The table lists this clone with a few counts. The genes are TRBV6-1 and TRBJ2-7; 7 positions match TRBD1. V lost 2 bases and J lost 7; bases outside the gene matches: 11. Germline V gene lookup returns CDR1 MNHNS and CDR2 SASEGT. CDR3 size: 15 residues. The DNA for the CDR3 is TGTGCCAGCAGTGAATTGACAGGGACCTTGATAGAGCAGTACTTC. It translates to CASSELTGTLIEQYF.

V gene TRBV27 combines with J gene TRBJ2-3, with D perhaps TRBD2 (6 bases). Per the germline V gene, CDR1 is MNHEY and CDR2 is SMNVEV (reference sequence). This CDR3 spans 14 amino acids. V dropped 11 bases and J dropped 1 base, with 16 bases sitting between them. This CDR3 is CAGMGGYGTDTQYF. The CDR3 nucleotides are TGTGCCGGCATGGGGGGATACGGCACAGATACGCAGTATTTT.

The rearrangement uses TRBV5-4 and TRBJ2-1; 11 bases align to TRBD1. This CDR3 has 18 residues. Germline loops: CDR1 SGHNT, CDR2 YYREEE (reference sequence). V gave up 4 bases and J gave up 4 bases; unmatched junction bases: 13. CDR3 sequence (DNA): TGTGCCAGCAGCCGGGAAATAACCGGGACAGGGGGATACAATGAGCAGTTCTTC. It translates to CASSREITGTGGYNEQFF.

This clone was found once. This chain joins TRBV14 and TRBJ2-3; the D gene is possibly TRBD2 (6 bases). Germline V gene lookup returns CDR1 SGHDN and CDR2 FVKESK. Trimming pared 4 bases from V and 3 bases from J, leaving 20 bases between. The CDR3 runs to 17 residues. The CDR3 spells CASSRREGPPWTDTQYF. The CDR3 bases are TGTGCCAGCAGCCGGAGGGAAGGCCCCCCTTGGACAGATACGCAGTATTTT. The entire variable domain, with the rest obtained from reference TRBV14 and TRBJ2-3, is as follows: EAGVTQFPSHSVIEKGQTVTLRCDPISGHDNLYWYRRVMGKEIKFLLHFVKESKQDESGMPNNRFLAERTGGTYSTLKVQPAELEDSGVYFCASSRREGPPWTDTQYFGPGTRLTVL.

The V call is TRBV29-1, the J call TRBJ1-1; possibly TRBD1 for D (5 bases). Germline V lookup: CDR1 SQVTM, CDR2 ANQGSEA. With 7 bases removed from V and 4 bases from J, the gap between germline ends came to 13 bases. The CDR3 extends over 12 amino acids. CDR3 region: CSGWIGATEAFF. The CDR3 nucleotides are TGCAGCGGGTGGATAGGGGCCACTGAAGCTTTCTTT.

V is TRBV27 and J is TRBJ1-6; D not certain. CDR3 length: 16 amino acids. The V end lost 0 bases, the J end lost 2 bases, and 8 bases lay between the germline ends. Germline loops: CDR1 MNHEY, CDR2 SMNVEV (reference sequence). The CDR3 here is CASSLSPGAYNSPLHF. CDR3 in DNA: TGTGCCAGCAGTTTATCTCCCGGGGCCTATAATTCACCCCTCCACTTT.

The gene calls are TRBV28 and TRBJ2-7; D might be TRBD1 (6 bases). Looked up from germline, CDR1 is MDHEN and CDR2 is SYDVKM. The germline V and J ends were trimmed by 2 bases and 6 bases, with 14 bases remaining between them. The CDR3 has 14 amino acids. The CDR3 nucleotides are TGTGCCAGCAGTTTAAGCGGAGTGGGGGCCGAGCAGTACTTC. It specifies CASSLSGVGAEQYF.

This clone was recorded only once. The CDR3 DNA is TGTGCCAGCAGCAATGGACAGGGCACAGATACGCAGTATTTT. It yields the protein CASSNGQGTDTQYF. The rearrangement joins TRBV9 to TRBJ2-3; 7 bases line up with TRBD1. Trimming cost V 4 bases and J 1 base; bases outside gene matches: 3. The CDR3 extends over 14 amino acids. Germline-derived CDR1 and CDR2 are SGDLS and YYNGEE.

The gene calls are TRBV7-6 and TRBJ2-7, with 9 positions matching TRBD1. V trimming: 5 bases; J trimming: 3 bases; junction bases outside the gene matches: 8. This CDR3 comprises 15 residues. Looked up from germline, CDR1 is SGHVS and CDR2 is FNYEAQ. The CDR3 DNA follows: TGTGCCAGCAGCACAGGACAGGGGTTTATCTACGAGCAGTACTTC. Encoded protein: CASSTGQGFIYEQYF.

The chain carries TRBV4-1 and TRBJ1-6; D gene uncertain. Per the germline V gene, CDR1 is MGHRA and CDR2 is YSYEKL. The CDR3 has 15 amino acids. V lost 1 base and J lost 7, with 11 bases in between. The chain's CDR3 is CASSQVLQNNSPLHF. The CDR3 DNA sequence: TGCGCCAGCAGCCAAGTCTTGCAGAACAATTCACCCCTCCACTTT.

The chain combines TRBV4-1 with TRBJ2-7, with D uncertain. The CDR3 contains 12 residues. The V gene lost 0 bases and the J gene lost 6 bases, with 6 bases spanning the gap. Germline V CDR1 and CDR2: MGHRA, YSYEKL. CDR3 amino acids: CASSQDRFEQYF. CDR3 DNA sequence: TGCGCCAGCAGCCAAGACAGGTTCGAGCAGTACTTC.